The clone carrying this T cell receptor (beta chain) occurred a few times. Its antigen is unknown. The CDR3 has 17 amino acids. CDR1 MGHRA and CDR2 YSYEKL come from the germline V gene. V lost 0 bases, J lost 3 bases, and 2 bases stayed unmatched. Using a J-beta primer mix together with a sample-barcoded 5' primer, a second PCR was run for about 6 to 12 cycles. TCRdb called the 5' RACE reads again in MiXCR, with one record for every CDR3 protein. The sample lists about 1.5 million distinct CDR3 sequences; under 55% were seen once. The sample belongs to a study of blood T cells in healthy people across ages. Study-level findings and limits: Strong correlation linked observed beta diversity and percent naive T cells. Those diversity estimates obtained from one million T cells were thought to be underestimates.

Sequencing was carried out using blood. This TCR was sampled from a woman between 18 and 29 years old in good health. The chain uses TRBV4-1 and TRBJ2-1; 13 nucleotides match TRBD2. In nucleotides, the CDR3 is TGCGCCAGCAGCCAAGAGGGGACTAGCGGGAACTACAATGAGCAGTTCTTC. Translation: CASSQEGTSGNYNEQFF.